Following are 10 T cell receptor beta chains from one sample sequenced in a study of radiation and T cells in renal cell carcinoma. Time point noted: baseline pretreatment blood. Stated treatment: 15 Gy SBRT to primary tumor, nephrectomy 4 weeks later. Sequencing was performed with immunoSEQ multiplex PCR; in TCRdb, only in-frame clones are kept and a portion is missing. The top ten clones hold approximately 39% of a sample with under 25,000 clones, approximately 80% of them seen once. This specimen consisted of blood, obtained from a patient whose treatment included radiotherapy and nephrectomy. These receptors were taken from a man aged 60-69 years with renal cell carcinoma.

The rearrangement links TRBV19 to TRBJ2-1; D is ambiguous. The germline V and J ends were trimmed by 8 bases and 8 bases, with 16 bases remaining between them. The germline V gene has CDR1 LNHDA and CDR2 SQIVND (reference sequence). This CDR3 spans 13 amino acids. This CDR3 reads CASGPPHSDEQFF. In nucleotides, the CDR3 is TGTGCCAGTGGGCCTCCACACTCTGATGAGCAGTTCTTC.

This clone was seen a handful of times. The chain employs TRBV7-9 and TRBJ2-7; a possible D gene is TRBD2 (5 bases). CDR1 and CDR2 from the germline V gene are SEHNR and FQNEAQ (reference sequence). This CDR3 region has 11 residues. The germline V and J ends were trimmed by 4 bases and 6 bases, with 7 bases remaining between them. The CDR3, as DNA: TGTGCCAGCAGCTGGGCGGGCGAGCAGTACTTC. Protein: CASSWAGEQYF.

This clone was observed once. The J gene is TRBJ2-3, the V gene TRBV30, with D possibly TRBD1 on 6 matching bases. Per germline, CDR1 GTSNPN and CDR2 SVGIG (reference sequence). CDR3 length: 16 residues. V shed 1 base and J shed 3 bases, with 17 bases lying between them. The CDR3 DNA reads TGTGCCTGGAGTGCCATTTATGGGGGACAAACAGATACGCAGTATTTT. Translated: CAWSAIYGGQTDTQYF.

Here the CDR3 DNA reads TGTGCCAGCAGCGCTCAGGGACTAGCGGCCACCGGGGAGCTGTTTTTT. Translating gives CASSAQGLAATGELFF. The chain joins TRBV9 to TRBJ2-2; 11 bases line up with TRBD2. Germline values: CDR1 SGDLS, CDR2 YYNGEE. The CDR3 runs 16 residues. V was clipped by 3 bases and J by 4 bases; unmatched bases: 5.

Turning to this clone: One end of the junction varies from germline; a read error may be responsible. The chain recombines TRBV10-3 with TRBJ2-5; 10 nucleotides align to TRBD2. CDR1 and CDR2 (germline): ENHRY, SYGVKD. This CDR3 region has 15 residues. The CDR3 DNA is TGTGCCAGCAGTTACGGTCCGACTAGCGGGGAGACCCAGTACTTC. As protein: CASSYGPTSGETQYF.

The CDR3 here is CASSSHWVDTGELFF. The CDR3 bases are TGTGCCAGCAGTTCCCATTGGGTGGACACCGGGGAGCTGTTTTTT. This chain uses TRBV7-2 with TRBJ2-2, with D unresolved. This CDR3 contains 15 residues. Germline V CDR1 and CDR2: SGHTA, FQGNSA. The ends were cut back, 6 bases at V and 3 bases at J, with 14 bases in the middle. The full variable domain, rest sourced from reference TRBV7-2 and TRBJ2-2, is GAGVSQSPSNKVTEKGKDVELRCDPISGHTALYWYRQSLGQGLEFLIYFQGNSAPDKSGLPSDRFSAERTGGSVSTLTIQRTQQEDSAVYLCASSSHWVDTGELFFGEGSRLTVL.

The table lists this clone with a count of one. The J gene is TRBJ1-5, the V gene TRBV18; 7 bases are a match to TRBD1. Trimming cost V 5 bases and J 0 bases; bases outside gene matches: 7. Germline V gene sequence: CDR1 KGHSH, CDR2 LQKENI. CDR3 length: 16 amino acids. CDR3 sequence reads: CASSFSGQNSNQPQHF. The CDR3 bases are TGTGCCAGCTCATTTTCGGGACAGAATAGCAATCAGCCCCAGCATTTT.

This clone was observed a handful of times. V is TRBV4-3 and J is TRBJ1-1, with a possible D match to TRBD1 (5 bases). CDR1 and CDR2 (germline): LGHNA, YSLEER. Trimming cost V 5 bases and J 5 bases, with 12 bases left between them. The CDR3 spans 13 residues. This CDR3 is CASSRGVRTEAFF. The CDR3 coding sequence is TGCGCCAGCAGCAGAGGGGTTCGGACTGAAGCTTTCTTT.

This rearrangement joins TRBV11-3 to TRBJ2-1, with D perhaps assigned TRBD1 or TRBD2 (5 bases each). The CDR3 length is 15 residues. CDR1 and CDR2 (germline): SGHNT, YENEEA. Trimming shortened V by 2 bases and J by 6 bases, and 14 bases separated the two germline ends. CDR3 sequence reads: CASSLRDGMGNEQFF. The DNA for the CDR3 is TGTGCCAGCAGCTTAAGGGACGGGATGGGCAATGAGCAGTTCTTC.

Note on this clone: Other nucleotide sequences from this sample produce the same CDR3. The chain employs TRBV10-3 and TRBJ2-1, with 14 bases matching TRBD2. Germline V lookup: CDR1 ENHRY, CDR2 SYGVKD. The CDR3 has 16 amino acids. With 3 bases clipped from V and 5 bases from J, the junction kept 3 bases outside the gene matches. The CDR3 DNA reads as TGTGCCATCAGTGATGGACTAGCGGGAGGTGACAATGAGCAGTTCTTC. Translated: CAISDGLAGGDNEQFF.